This T cell receptor (beta chain) was captured by sequencing in a study of regulatory T cells in long-lasting Graves disease. Time point here: newly diagnosed GD, antithyroid drugs for less than 3 months. From PBMCs, RNA was extracted and then used to make the TCR library. HTBI primers from iRepertoire and Arm-PCR of CDR3 regions yielded the TCR beta libraries. Using its own MiXCR run on the multiplex PCR reads, TCRdb lists one record per CDR3 protein. The sample includes 420,000 or so distinct CDR3 sequences, approximately 16% of them seen just once. The V end was cut by 2 bases, the J end by 6 bases, with 14 bases between. The CDR3 totals 16 residues. In germline, CDR1 is MNHNS, CDR2 SASEGT. A further study also used this sample, focusing on T cells in Graves' hyperthyroidism and ophthalmopathy. From that second work: Model predictions of ophthalmopathy came a median approximately 6.2 months before onset.

This clonotype was sampled from a woman between 18 and 29 years old with Graves disease. The chain uses TRBV6-1 and TRBJ1-6; D call uncertain. The sequencing here drew on peripheral blood mononuclear cells (PBMCs), taken at new diagnosis, from a patient treated with antithyroid drugs. CDR3 residues: CASSESYWELNSPLHF. The CDR3 DNA follows: TGTGCCAGCAGTGAATCTTACTGGGAGCTTAATTCACCCCTCCACTTT.